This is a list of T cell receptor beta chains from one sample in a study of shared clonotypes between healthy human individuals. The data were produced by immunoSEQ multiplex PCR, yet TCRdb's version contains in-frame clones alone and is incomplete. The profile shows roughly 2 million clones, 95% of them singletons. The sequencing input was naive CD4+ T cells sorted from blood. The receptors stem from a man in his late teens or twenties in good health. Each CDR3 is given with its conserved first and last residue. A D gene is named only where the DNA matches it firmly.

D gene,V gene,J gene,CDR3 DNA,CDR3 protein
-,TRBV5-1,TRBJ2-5,TGCGCCAGCAGCTACCGGACCGGAGAGACCCAGTACTTC,CASSYRTGETQYF
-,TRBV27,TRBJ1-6,TGTGCCAGCAGTTTATTCTGGGGGGGCTATTCCTATAATTCACCCCTCCACTTT,CASSLFWGGYSYNSPLHF
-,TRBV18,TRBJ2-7,TGTGCCAGCTCACCATACCAAGGTGGGGGCTCCTCCTACGAGCAGTACTTC,CASSPYQGGGSSYEQYF
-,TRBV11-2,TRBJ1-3,TGTGCCAGCAGCTTACAGATCTCTGGAAACACCATATATTTT,CASSLQISGNTIYF
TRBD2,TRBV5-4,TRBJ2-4,TGTGCCAGCAGCTTAAGAGATAGCGGGAGGTCTGAAAACATTCAGTACTTC,CASSLRDSGRSENIQYF
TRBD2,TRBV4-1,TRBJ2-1,TGCGCCAGCAGCCGTGCTAGCGGGAGGGCCGATAGCTCCTACAATGAGCAGTTCTTC,CASSRASGRADSSYNEQFF
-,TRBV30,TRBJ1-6,TGTGCCTGGATTGCGCAGGGAAAGGGGTATTCACCCCTCCACTTT,CAWIAQGKGYSPLHF
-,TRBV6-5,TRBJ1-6,TGTGCCAGCAGCCTAGAAGGGGTTTATAATTCACCCCTCCACTTT,CASSLEGVYNSPLHF
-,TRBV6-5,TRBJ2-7,TGTGCCAGCAGTTACTCGATCCTCCGGGGATCCTACGAGCAGTACTTC,CASSYSILRGSYEQYF
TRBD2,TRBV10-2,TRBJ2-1,TGCGCCAGCAACCTAGCGGGGTCGTTATCGGAGCAGTTCTTC,CASNLAGSLSEQFF
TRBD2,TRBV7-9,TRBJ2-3,TGTGCCAGCAGCCCTAGCGGGAGGGACACAGATACGCAGTATTTT,CASSPSGRDTDTQYF
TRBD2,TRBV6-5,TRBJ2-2,TGTGCCAGCAGGCGGAGCGGGGGGGCCGGGGAGCTGTTTTTT,CASRRSGGAGELFF
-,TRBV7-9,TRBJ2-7,TGTGCCAGCAGCTTAGGGAACCCAGCCAACGAGCAGTACTTC,CASSLGNPANEQYF
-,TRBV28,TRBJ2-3,TGTGCCAGCAGTCCCCTGGGGCGACGGGGCACAGATACGCAGTATTTT,CASSPLGRRGTDTQYF
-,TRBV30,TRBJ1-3,TGTGCCTGGACTTCTGGGAAGATCTCTGGAAACACCATATATTTT,CAWTSGKISGNTIYF
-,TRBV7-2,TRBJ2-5,TGTGCCAGCAGCCAGCTCCCTCCGCCGGAGACCCAGTACTTC,CASSQLPPPETQYF
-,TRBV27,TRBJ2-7,TGTGCCAGCAGTTTCGGGCCGGGACCGCTGGGCTACGAGCAGTACTTC,CASSFGPGPLGYEQYF
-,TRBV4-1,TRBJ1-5,TGCGCCAGCAGCCAAGAAGAAGGACGCCAGCCCCAGCATTTT,CASSQEEGRQPQHF
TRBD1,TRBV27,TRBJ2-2,TGTGCCAGTAGGGACAGACCGAACACCGGGGAGCTGTTTTTT,CASRDRPNTGELFF
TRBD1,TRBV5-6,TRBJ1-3,TGTGCCAGCAGCTTGAGGGGGCACTTCTCTGGAAACACCATATATTTT,CASSLRGHFSGNTIYF
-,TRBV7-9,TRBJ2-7,TGTGCCAGCAGCTTGGGGGGCAGTACCTACGAGCAGTACTTC,CASSLGGSTYEQYF
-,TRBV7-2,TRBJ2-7,TGTGCCAGCAGCTTACAAACCCCTTACGAGCAGTACTTC,CASSLQTPYEQYF
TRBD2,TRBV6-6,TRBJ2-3,TGTGCCAGCAGTCCTGTAGCGGGCTCTAGCACAGATACGCAGTATTTT,CASSPVAGSSTDTQYF
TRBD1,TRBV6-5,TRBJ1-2,TGTGCCAGCAGACAGGGGGGGCACCGGTTCTATGGCTACACCTTC,CASRQGGHRFYGYTF
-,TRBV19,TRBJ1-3,TGTGCCAGTAGTATTATGTTCGGCAGGGGAGGAAACACCATATATTTT,CASSIMFGRGGNTIYF
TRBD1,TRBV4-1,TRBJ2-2,TGCGCCAGCAGCCAATCCCGGGACAGGGGGCACGGGGAGCTGTTTTTT,CASSQSRDRGHGELFF
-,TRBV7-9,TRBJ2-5,TGTGCCAGCAGCAACAGTGGCCAAGAGACCCAGTACTTC,CASSNSGQETQYF
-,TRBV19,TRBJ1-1,TGTGCCAGTAGCTGGACTGATGATGAAGCTTTCTTT,CASSWTDDEAFF
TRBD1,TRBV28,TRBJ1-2,TGTGCCAGCAGTTCCCCAGAGACAGGGAACTATGGCTACACCTTC,CASSSPETGNYGYTF
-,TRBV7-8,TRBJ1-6,TGTGCCAGCAGCTTCACAGCCAGGGGAGGGAACTATAATTCACCCCTCCACTTT,CASSFTARGGNYNSPLHF
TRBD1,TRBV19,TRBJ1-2,TGTGCCAGTAGTGCCCGTCTTACAGGGGCCAGCTACGACTATGGCTACACCTTC,CASSARLTGASYDYGYTF
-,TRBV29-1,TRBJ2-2,TGCAGCGTTTGCTCAGGGAACACCGGGGAGCTGTTTTTT,CSVCSGNTGELFF
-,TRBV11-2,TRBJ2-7,TGTGCCAGCAGCTTGGTGGGGTTATACGAGCAGTACTTC,CASSLVGLYEQYF
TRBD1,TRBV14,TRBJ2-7,TGTGCCAGCAGCCCTTGGGACAGGGGCTCCTACGAGCAGTACTTC,CASSPWDRGSYEQYF
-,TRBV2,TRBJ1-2,TGTGCCAGCAGCCCGGACCCTTCTCGAGGCTACACCTTC,CASSPDPSRGYTF
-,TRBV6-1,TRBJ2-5,TGTGCCAGCAGTCCTCGACAACTGCAAGAGACCCAGTACTTC,CASSPRQLQETQYF
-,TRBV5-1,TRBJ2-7,TGCGCCAGCACCCAGAGGTCCGGCTCCTACGAGCAGTACTTC,CASTQRSGSYEQYF
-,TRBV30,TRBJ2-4,TGTGCCTGGAGTGTAGGTGGAGCCAAAAACATTCAGTACTTC,CAWSVGGAKNIQYF